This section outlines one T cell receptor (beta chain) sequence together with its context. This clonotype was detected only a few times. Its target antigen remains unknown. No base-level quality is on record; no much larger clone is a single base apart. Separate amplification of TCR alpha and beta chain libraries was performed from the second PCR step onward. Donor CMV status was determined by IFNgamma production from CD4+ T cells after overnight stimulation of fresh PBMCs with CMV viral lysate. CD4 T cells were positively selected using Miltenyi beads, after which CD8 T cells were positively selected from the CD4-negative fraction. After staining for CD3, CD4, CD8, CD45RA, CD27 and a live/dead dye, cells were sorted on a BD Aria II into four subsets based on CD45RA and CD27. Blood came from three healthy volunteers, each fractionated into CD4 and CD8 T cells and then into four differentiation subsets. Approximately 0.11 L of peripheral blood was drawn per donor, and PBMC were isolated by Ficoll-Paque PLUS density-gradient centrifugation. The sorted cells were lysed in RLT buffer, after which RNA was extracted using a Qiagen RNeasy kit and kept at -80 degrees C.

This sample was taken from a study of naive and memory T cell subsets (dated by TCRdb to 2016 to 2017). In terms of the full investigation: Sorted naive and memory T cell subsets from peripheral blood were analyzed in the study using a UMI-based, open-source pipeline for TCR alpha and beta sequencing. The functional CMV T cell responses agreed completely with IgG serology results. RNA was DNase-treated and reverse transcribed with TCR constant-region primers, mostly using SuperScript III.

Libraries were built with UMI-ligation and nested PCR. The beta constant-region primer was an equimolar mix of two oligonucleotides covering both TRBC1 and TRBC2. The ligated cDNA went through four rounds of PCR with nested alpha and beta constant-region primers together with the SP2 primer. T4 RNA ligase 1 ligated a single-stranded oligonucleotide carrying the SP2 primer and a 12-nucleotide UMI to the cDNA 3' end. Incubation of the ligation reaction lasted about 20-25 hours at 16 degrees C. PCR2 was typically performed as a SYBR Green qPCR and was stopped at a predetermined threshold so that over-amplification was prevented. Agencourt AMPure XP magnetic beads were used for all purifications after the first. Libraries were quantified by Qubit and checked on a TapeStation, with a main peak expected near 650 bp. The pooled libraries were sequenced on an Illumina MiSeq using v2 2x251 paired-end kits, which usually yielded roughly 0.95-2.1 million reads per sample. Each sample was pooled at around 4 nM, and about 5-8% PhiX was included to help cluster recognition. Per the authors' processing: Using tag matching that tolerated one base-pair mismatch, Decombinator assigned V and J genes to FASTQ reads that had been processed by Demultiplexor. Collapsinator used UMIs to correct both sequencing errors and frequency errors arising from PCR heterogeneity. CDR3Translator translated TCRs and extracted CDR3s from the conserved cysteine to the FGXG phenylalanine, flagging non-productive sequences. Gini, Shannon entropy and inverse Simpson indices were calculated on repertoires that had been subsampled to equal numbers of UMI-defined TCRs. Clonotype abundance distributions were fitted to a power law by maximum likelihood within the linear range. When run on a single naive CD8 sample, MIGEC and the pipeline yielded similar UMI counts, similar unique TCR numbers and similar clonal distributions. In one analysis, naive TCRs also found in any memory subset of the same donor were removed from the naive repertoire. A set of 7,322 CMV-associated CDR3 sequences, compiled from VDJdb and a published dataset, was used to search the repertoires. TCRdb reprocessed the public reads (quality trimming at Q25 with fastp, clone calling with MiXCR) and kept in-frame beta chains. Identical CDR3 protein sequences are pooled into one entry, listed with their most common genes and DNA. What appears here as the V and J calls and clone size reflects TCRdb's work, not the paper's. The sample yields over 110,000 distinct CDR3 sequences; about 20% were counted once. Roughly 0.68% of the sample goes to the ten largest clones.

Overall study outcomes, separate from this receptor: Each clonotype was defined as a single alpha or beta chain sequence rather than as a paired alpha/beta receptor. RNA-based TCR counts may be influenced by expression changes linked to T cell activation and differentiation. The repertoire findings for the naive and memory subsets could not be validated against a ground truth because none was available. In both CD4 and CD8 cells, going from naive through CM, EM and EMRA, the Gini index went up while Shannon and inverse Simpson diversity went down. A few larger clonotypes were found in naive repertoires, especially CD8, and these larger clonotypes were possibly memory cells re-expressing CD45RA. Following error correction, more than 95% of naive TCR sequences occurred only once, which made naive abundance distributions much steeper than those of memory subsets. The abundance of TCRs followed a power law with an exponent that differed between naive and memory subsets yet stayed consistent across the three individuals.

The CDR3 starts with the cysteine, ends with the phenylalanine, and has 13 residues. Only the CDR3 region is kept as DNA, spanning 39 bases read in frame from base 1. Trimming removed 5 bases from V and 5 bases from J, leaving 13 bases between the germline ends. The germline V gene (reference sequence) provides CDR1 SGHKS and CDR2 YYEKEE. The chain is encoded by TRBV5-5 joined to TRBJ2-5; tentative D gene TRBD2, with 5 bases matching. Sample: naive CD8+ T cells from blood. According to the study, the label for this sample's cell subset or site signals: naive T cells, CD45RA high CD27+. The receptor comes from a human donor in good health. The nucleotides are TGTGCCAGCAGAGAGGGCGGCGGGGAGACCCAGTACTTC. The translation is CASREGGGETQYF.